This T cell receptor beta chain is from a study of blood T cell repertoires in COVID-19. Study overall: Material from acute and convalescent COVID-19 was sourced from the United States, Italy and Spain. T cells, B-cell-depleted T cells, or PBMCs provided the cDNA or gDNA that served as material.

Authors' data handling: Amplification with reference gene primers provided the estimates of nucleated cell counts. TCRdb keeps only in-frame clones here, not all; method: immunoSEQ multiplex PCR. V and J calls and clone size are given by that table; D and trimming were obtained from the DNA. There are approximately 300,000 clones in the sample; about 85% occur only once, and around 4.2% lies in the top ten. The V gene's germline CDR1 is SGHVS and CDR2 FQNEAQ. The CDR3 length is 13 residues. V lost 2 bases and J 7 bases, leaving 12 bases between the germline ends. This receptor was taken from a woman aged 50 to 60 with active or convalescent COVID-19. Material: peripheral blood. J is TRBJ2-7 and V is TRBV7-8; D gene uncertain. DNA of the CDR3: TGTGCCAGCAGCTTATCCTCTCTCCGTGAGCAGTACTTC. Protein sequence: CASSLSSLREQYF. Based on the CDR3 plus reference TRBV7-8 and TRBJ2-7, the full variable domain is GAGVSQSPRYKVAKRGQDVALRCDPISGHVSLFWYQQALGQGPEFLTYFQNEAQLDKSGLPSDRFFAERPEGSVSTLKIQRTQQEDSAVYLCASSLSSLREQYFGPGTRLTVT.